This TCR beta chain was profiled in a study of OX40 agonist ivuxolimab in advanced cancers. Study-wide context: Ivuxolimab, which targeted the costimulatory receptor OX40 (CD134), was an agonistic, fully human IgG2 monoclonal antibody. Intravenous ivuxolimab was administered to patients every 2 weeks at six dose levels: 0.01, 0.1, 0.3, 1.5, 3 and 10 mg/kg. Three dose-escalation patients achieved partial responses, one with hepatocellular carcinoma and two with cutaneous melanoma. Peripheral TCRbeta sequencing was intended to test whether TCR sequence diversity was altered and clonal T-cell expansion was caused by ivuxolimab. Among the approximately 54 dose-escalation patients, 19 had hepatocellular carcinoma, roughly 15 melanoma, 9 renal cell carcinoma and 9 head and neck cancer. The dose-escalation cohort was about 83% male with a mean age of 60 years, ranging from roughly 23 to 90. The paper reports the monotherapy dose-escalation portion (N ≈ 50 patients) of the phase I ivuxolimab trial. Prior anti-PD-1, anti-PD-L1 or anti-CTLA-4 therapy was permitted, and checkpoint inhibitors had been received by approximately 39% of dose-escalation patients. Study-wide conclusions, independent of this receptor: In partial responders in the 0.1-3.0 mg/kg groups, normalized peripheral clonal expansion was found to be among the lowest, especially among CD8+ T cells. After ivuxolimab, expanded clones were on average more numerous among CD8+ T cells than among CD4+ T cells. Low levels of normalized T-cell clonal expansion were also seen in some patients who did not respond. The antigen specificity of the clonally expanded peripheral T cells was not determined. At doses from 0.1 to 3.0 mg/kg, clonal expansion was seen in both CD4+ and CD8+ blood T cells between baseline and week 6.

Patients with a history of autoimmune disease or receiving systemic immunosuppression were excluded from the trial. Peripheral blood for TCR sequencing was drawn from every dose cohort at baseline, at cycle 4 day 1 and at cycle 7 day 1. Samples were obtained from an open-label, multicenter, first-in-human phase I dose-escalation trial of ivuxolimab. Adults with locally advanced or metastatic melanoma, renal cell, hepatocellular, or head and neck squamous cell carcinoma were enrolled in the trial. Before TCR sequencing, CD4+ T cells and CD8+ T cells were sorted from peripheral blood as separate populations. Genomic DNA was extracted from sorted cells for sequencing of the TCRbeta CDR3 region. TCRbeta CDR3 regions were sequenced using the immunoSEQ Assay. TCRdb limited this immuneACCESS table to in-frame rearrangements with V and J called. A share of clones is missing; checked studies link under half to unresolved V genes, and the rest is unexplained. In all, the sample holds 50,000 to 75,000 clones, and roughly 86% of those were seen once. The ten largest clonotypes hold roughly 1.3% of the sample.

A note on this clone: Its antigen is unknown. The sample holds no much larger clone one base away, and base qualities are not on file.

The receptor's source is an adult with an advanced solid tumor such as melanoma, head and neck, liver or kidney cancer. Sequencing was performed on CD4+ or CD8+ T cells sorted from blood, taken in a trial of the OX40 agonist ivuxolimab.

The CDR3 in this case is CASLSSYNSPLHF. The nucleotides are TGTGCCAGCCTCAGCTCCTATAATTCACCCCTCCACTTT. The chain is assembled from TRBV6-1 and TRBJ1-6; the D gene assignment is ambiguous. A distance of 5 bases separates the germline ends of V and J, which lose 8 bases and 0 bases respectively. Including the terminal cysteine and phenylalanine, the CDR3 comprises 13 residues. Solely the CDR3 DNA is kept, with 39 bases framed from the first base. CDR1 and CDR2 were assigned from the germline V gene as MNHNS and SASEGT.